Shown below are 4 T cell receptor beta chains from a single sample sequenced in a study of T cell responses to AZD1222 COVID-19 vaccine. The method was immunoSEQ multiplex PCR; TCRdb's version includes in-frame clones alone and lacks a portion of them. The profile shows about 83,000 clones, 86% of them singletons. The sample was peripheral blood, taken on day 0 of AZD1222 vaccination. Source of these receptors: an adult in good health.

The rearrangement uses TRBV4-3 and TRBJ1-4; a weak D match, TRBD1 (6 bases). Trimming removed 5 bases at V and 3 bases at J, with 13 bases between. The CDR3 has 15 residues. Germline lookup yields CDR1 LGHNA and CDR2 YSLEER. The DNA for the CDR3 is TGCGCCAGCAGCGTGGATGGGGGGCCTAATGAAAAACTGTTTTTT. Its protein is CASSVDGGPNEKLFF.

V usage is TRBV9 and J usage is TRBJ2-1; TRBD2 matches at 7 bases. CDR3 length: 15 amino acids. The germline V gene has CDR1 SGDLS and CDR2 YYNGEE. J was trimmed by 8 bases and V by 0 bases; bases with no gene match: 8. For the CDR3, the DNA is TGTGCCAGCAGCGTAGAGCCTAGCGGTTGGTATGAGCAGTTCTTC. Translating it yields CASSVEPSGWYEQFF.

The J gene is TRBJ1-2, the V gene TRBV9, with 9 bases fitting TRBD1. V shed 4 bases, J shed 3 bases, and the junction held 4 bases outside the gene matches. CDR1 and CDR2 (germline): SGDLS, YYNGEE. CDR3 length equals 14 residues. The CDR3 DNA reads as TGTGCCAGCAGCCCGTGGGACAGGGACTATGGCTACACCTTC. It codes for CASSPWDRDYGYTF.

This clone has more than one count but fewer than ten. The chain recombines TRBV30 with TRBJ1-6; 7 positions match TRBD1. Germline CDR1 and CDR2: GTSNPN and SVGIG (reference sequence). V trimming: 1 base; J trimming: 7 bases; junction bases outside the gene matches: 1. CDR3 length equals 13 residues. For the CDR3, the DNA is TGTGCCTGGAGTGAACAGGGGAATTCACCCCTCCACTTT. Amino acids: CAWSEQGNSPLHF.